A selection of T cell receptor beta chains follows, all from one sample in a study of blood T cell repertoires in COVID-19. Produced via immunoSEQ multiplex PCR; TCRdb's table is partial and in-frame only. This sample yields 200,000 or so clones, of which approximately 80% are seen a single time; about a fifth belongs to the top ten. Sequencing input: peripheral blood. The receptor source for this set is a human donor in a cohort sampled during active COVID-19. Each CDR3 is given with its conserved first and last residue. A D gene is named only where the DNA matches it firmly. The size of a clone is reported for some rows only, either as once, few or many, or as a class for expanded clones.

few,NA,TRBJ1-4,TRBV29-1,CSARTGGNEKLFF,TGCAGCGCCCGGACGGGAGGTAATGAAAAACTGTTTTTT
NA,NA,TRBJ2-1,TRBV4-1,CATGGPPFDNEQFF,TGCGCCACCGGGGGACCACCCTTCGACAATGAGCAGTTCTTC
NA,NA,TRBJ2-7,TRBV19,CASSIGQRTYEQYF,TGTGCCAGTAGTATAGGGCAGAGGACCTACGAGCAGTACTTC
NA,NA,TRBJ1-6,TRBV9,CASSKWTADNSPLHF,TGTGCCAGCAGCAAATGGACAGCAGATAATTCACCCCTCCACTTT
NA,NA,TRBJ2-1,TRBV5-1,CASSLALVQNEQFF,TGCGCCAGCAGCTTGGCTCTAGTTCAGAATGAGCAGTTCTTC
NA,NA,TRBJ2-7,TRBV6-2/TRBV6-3,CASSYSRVEQYF,TGTGCCAGCAGTTACTCGAGGGTGGAGCAGTACTTC
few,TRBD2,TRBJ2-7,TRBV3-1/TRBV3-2,CASSQGTSGAYEQYF,TGTGCCAGCAGCCAAGGGACTAGCGGGGCATACGAGCAGTACTTC
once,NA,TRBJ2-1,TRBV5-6,CASSFGGRLNEQFF,TGTGCCAGCAGCTTCGGGGGTAGGCTTAATGAGCAGTTCTTC
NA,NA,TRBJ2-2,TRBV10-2,CASTVLDTGELFF,TGCGCCAGCACGGTGCTGGACACCGGGGAGCTGTTTTTT
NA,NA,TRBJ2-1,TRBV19,CASSTTGYEQFF,TGTGCCAGTAGTACAACAGGTTATGAGCAGTTCTTC
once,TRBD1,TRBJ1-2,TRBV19,CASSISTGWFGYTF,TGTGCCAGTAGTATTTCGACAGGGTGGTTCGGCTACACCTTC
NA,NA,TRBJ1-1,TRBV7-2,CASSFQGHTEAFF,TGTGCCAGCAGCTTTCAGGGGCACACTGAAGCTTTCTTT
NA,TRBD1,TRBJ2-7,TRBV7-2,CASSSDRGLTEQYF,TGTGCCAGCAGCTCCGACAGGGGATTGACCGAGCAGTACTTC
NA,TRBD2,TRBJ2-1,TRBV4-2,CASSIGGGRTRPYNEQFF,TGTGCCAGCAGCATCGGGGGTGGTCGGACTAGGCCCTACAATGAGCAGTTCTTC
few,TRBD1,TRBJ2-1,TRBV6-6,CASSSQGASYNEQFF,TGTGCCAGCAGTTCTCAGGGGGCCTCCTACAATGAGCAGTTCTTC
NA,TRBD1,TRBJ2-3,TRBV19,CATGTGASDTQYF,TGTGCCACCGGGACAGGGGCTTCAGATACGCAGTATTTT
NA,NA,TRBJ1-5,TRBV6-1,CASSEYGGGQKNQPQHF,TGTGCCAGCAGTGAATATGGTGGCGGACAGAAAAATCAGCCCCAGCATTTT
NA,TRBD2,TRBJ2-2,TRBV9,CASTGTSGAGELFF,TGTGCCAGCACCGGGACTAGCGGGGCCGGGGAGCTGTTTTTT
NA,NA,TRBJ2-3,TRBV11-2,CASTPSTDTQYF,TGTGCCAGCACCCCTAGCACGGATACGCAGTATTTT
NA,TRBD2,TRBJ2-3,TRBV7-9,CASSFSGRSGDTQYF,TGTGCCAGCAGCTTCAGCGGGAGAAGTGGAGATACGCAGTATTTT
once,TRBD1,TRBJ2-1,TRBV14,CASSQGQGLNEQFF,TGTGCCAGCAGCCAAGGACAGGGGCTCAATGAGCAGTTCTTC
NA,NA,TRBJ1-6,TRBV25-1,CASSVGGINSPLHF,TGTGCCAGCAGTGTAGGGGGAATAAATTCACCCCTCCACTTT
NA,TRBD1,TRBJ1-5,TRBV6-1,CASSEYGTVIKPQHF,TGTGCCAGCAGTGAATACGGGACAGTTATTAAGCCCCAGCATTTT
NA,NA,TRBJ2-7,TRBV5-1,CASSLVGGYEQYF,TGCGCCAGCAGCTTGGTGGGGGGCTACGAGCAGTACTTC
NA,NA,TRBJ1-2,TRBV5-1,CASSLDPANYGYTF,TGCGCCAGCAGCTTGGATCCAGCTAACTATGGCTACACCTTC
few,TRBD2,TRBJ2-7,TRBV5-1,CASSSPGASGRDEQYF,TGCGCCAGCAGCTCCCCCGGGGCTAGCGGGAGGGACGAGCAGTACTTC
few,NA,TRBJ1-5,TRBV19,CASSSPRGEFQPQHF,TGTGCCAGTAGTTCTCCCAGGGGAGAGTTTCAGCCCCAGCATTTT
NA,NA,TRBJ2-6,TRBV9,CASGRSGANVLTF,TGTGCCAGCGGGCGATCGGGGGCCAACGTCCTGACTTTC